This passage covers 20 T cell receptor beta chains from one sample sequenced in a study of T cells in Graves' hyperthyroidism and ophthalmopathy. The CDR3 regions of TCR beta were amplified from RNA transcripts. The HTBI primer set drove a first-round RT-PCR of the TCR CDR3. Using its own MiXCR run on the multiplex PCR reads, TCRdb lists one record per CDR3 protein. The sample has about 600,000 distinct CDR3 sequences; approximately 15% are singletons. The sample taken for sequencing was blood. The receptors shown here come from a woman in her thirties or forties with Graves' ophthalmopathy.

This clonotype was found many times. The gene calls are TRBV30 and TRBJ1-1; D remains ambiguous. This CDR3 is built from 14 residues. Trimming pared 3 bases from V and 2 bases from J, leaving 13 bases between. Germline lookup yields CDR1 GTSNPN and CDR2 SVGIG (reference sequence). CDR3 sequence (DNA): TGTGCCTGGAGATTTGGCCAAATAAACACTGAAGCTTTCTTT. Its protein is CAWRFGQINTEAFF.

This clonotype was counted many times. CDR3 in amino acids: CASSTDNTDTQYF. The CDR3 DNA reads TGCGCCAGCAGCACGGACAACACAGATACGCAGTATTTT. J is TRBJ2-3 and V is TRBV5-1, with D possibly TRBD1 on 5 matching bases. The V gene lost 4 bases and the J gene lost 2 bases, with 8 bases spanning the gap. Germline CDR1 reads SGHRS; CDR2 reads YFSETQ. The CDR3 runs 13 residues.

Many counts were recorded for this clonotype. CDR3 DNA: TGTGCCAGCGGACCTCAGGACATCCAAGAGACCCAGTACTTC. Its protein is CASGPQDIQETQYF. This chain joins TRBV12-3 or TRBV12-4 and TRBJ2-5; tentatively, D is TRBD1 (5 bases). Trimming removed 8 bases from V and 1 base from J, with 14 bases in between. The CDR3 extends over 14 amino acids.

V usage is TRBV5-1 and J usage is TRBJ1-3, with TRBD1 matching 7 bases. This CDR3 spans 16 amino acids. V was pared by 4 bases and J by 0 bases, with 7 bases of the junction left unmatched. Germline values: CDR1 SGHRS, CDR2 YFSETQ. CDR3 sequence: CASSLGTVNSGNTIYF. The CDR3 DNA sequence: TGCGCCAGCAGCCTGGGGACAGTGAACTCTGGAAACACCATATATTTT.

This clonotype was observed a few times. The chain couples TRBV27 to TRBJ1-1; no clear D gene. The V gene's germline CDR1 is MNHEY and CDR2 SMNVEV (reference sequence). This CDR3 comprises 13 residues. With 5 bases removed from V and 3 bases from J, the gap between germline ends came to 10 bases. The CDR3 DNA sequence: TGTGCCAGCAGTATTAGGGTCGACACTGAAGCTTTCTTT. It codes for CASSIRVDTEAFF.

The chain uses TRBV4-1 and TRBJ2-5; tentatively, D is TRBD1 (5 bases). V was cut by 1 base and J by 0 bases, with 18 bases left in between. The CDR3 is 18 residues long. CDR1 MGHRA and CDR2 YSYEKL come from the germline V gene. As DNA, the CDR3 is TGCGCCAGCAGCCAAGGGAGAACGGTAGGGGCCTACCAAGAGACCCAGTACTTC. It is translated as CASSQGRTVGAYQETQYF.

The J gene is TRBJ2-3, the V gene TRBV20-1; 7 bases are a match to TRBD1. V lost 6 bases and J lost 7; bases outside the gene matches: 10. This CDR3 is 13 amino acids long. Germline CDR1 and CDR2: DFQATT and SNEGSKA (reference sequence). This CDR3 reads CSALDRVKNTQYF. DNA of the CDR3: TGCAGTGCCCTAGACAGGGTAAAGAATACGCAGTATTTT.

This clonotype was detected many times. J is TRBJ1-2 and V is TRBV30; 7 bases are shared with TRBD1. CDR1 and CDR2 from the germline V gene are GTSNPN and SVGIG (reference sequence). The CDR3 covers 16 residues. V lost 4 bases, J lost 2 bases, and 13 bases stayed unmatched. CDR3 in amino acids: CAWIPQRGGHNYGYTF. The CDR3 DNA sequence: TGTGCCTGGATTCCCCAAAGAGGGGGCCACAACTATGGCTACACCTTC. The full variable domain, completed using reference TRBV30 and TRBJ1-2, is SQTIHQWPATLVQPVGSPLSLECTVEGTSNPNLYWYRQAAGRGLQLLFYSVGIGQISSEVPQNLSASRPQDRQFILSSKKLLLSDSGFYLCAWIPQRGGHNYGYTFGSGTRLTVV.

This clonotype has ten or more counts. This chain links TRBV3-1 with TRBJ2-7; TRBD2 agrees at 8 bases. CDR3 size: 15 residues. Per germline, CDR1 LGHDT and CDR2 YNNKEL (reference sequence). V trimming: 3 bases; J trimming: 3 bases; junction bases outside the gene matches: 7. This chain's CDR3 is CASSQPGTSFYEQYF. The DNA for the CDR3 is TGTGCCAGCAGCCAGCCCGGGACTAGTTTCTACGAGCAGTACTTC.

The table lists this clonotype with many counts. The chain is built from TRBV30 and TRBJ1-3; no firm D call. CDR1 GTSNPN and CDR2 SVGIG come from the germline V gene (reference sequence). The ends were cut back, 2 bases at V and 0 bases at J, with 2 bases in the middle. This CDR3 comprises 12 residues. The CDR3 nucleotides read TGTGCCTGGAGTAACTCTGGAAACACCATATATTTT. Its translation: CAWSNSGNTIYF.

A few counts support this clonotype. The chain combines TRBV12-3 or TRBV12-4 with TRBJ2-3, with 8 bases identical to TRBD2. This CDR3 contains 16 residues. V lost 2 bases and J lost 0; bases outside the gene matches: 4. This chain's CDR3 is CASSLFSSGSTDTQYF. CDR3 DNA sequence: TGTGCCAGCAGTTTATTTTCTAGCGGGAGCACAGATACGCAGTATTTT.

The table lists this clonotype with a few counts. The CDR3: CASSPRAASVDTQYF. The CDR3 region has the DNA TGTGCCAGCAGCCCCCGGGCGGCGTCGGTAGATACGCAGTATTTT. The chain uses TRBV9 and TRBJ2-3; no definite D call. Germline CDR1 is SGDLS and CDR2 is YYNGEE. V dropped 4 bases and J dropped 5 bases, with 17 bases sitting between them. This CDR3 region has 15 residues.

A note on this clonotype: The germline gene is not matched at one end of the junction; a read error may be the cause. The chain's CDR3 is CASSGTSPQETRYF. Here the CDR3 DNA reads TGTGCCAGCTCCGGGACTAGCCCGCAAGAGACCCGGTACTTC. The chain employs TRBV2 and TRBJ2-5; 9 positions match TRBD2. Per the germline V gene, CDR1 is SNHLY and CDR2 is FYNNEI. This CDR3 comprises 14 residues.

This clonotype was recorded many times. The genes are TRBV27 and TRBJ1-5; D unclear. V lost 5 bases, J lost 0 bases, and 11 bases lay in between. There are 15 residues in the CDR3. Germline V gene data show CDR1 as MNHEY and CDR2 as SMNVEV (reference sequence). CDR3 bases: TGTGCCAGCAGTAAAAGGACGGATAGCAATCAGCCCCAGCATTTT. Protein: CASSKRTDSNQPQHF.

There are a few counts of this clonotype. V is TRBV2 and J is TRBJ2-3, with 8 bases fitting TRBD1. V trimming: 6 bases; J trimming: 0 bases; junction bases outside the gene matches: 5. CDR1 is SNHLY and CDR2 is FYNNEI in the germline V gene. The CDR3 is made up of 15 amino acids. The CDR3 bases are TGTGCCAGCAGGGGGACAGGAGTTAGCACAGATACGCAGTATTTT. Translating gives CASRGTGVSTDTQYF.

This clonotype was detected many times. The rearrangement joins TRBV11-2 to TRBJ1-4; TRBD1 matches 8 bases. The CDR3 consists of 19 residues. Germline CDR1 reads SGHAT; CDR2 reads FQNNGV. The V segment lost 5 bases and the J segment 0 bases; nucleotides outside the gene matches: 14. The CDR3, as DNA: TGTGCCAGCAGCCGGATTTCAGGGGGCGTTGGGACAACTAATGAAAAACTGTTTTTT. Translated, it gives CASSRISGGVGTTNEKLFF.

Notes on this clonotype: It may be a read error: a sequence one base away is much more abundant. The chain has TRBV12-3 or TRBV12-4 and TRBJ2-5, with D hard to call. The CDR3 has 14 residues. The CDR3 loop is CASSLALNQGTQYF. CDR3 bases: TGTGCCAGCAGTTTGGCGCTAAACCAAGGGACCCAGTACTTC.

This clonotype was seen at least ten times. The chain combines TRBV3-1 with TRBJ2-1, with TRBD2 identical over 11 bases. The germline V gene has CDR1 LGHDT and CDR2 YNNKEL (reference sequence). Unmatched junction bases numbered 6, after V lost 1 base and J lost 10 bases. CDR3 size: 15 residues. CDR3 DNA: TGTGCCAGCAGCCAAGCGTTAGCGGGGGGGCCCGAGCAGTTCTTC. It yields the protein CASSQALAGGPEQFF.

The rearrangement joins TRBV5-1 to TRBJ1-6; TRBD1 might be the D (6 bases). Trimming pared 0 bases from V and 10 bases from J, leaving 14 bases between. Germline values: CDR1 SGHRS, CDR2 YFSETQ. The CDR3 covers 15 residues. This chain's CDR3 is CASSLEAGVQSPLHF. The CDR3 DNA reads TGCGCCAGCAGCTTGGAGGCAGGGGTGCAGTCACCCCTCCACTTT.

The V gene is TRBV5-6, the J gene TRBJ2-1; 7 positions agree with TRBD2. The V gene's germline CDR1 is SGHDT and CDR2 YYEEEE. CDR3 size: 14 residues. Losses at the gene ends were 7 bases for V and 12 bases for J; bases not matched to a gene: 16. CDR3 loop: CASSMMGGKQGQFF. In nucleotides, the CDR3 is TGTGCCAGCTCCATGATGGGGGGGAAACAAGGGCAGTTCTTC.